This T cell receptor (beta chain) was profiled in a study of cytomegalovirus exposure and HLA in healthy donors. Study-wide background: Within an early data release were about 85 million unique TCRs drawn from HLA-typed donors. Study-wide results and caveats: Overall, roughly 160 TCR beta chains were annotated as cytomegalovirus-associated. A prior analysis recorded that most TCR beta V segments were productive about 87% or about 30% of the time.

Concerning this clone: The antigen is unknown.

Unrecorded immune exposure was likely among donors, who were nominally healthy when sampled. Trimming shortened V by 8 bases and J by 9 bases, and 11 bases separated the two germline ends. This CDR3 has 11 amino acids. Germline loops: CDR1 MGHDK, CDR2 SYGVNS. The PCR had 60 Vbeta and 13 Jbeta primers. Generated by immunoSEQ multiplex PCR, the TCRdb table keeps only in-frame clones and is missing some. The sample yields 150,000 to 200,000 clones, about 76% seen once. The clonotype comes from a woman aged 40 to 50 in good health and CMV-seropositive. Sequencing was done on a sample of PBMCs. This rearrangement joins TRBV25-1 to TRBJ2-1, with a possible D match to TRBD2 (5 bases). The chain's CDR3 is CASGEGAEQFF. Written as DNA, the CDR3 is TGTGCCAGCGGAGAGGGCGCTGAGCAGTTCTTC.